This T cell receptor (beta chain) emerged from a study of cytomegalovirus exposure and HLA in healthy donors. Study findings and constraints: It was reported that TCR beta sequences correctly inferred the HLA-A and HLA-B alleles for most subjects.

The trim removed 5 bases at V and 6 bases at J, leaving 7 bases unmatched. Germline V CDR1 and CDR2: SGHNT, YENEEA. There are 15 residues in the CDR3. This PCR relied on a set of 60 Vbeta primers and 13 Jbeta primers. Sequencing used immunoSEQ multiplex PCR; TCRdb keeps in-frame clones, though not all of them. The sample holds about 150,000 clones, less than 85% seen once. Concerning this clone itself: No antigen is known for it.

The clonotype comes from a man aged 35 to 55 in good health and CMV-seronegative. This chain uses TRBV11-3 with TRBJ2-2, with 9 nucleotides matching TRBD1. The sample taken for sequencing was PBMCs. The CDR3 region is CASSPRQGVAGELFF. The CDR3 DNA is TGTGCCAGCAGCCCAAGACAGGGGGTGGCCGGGGAGCTGTTTTTT.